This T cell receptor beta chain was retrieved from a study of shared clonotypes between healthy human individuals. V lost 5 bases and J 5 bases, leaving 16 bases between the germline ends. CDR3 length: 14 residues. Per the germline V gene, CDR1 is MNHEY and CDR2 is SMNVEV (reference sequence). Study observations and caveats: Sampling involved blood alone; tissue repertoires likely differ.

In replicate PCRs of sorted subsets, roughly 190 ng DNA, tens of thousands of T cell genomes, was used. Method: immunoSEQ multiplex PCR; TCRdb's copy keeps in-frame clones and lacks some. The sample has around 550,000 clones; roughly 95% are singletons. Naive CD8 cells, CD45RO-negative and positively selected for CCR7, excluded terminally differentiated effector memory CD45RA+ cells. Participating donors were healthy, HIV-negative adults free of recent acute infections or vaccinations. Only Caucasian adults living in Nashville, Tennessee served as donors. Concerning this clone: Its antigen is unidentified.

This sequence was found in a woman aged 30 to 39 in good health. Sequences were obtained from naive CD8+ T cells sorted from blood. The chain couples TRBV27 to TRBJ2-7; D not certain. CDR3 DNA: TGTGCCAGCAGTATGTGGGGAAATACCAACGAGCAGTACTTC. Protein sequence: CASSMWGNTNEQYF.